Following are 26 T cell receptor beta chains from one sample sequenced in a study of cytomegalovirus exposure and HLA in healthy donors. The study ran its PCR with 60 Vbeta and 13 Jbeta primers. This table comes from immunoSEQ multiplex PCR, and its TCRdb copy is limited to in-frame clones, with some not included. The data contain about 59,000 clones, 75% to 85% of them singletons. Sequences were obtained from PBMCs. The receptors originated from a woman aged 40 to 50 in good health and CMV-seronegative.

The chain employs TRBV18 and TRBJ2-2; D ambiguous. Germline V gene lookup returns CDR1 KGHSH and CDR2 LQKENI. V lost 0 bases and J lost 6, with 11 bases in between. The length of the CDR3 is 15 residues. The CDR3 DNA reads as TGTGCCAGCTCACCACCCAGTTTGCATCCCGGGGAGCTGTTTTTT. It codes for CASSPPSLHPGELFF.

The chain links TRBV2 to TRBJ1-5; tentative D call: TRBD1 (5 bases). Germline CDR1 reads SNHLY; CDR2 reads FYNNEI. This CDR3 is built from 13 residues. The V end lost 7 bases, the J end lost 4 bases, and 11 bases lay between the germline ends. The CDR3 DNA reads TGTGCCAGCACCGACAGCGAAAATCAGCCCCAGCATTTT. This encodes CASTDSENQPQHF.

V gene TRBV6-6 combines with J gene TRBJ1-5; D gene unclear. CDR3 size: 12 residues. The V end lost 7 bases, the J end lost 6 bases, and 10 bases lay between the germline ends. CDR1 and CDR2 from the germline V gene are MNHNY and SVGAGI (reference sequence). This CDR3 reads CASTAEVQPQHF. The CDR3 DNA follows: TGTGCCAGCACGGCGGAGGTTCAGCCCCAGCATTTT.

Here the CDR3 DNA reads TGCGCCAGCAGCGAGCAGGGCCAAACGAACACCGGGGAGCTGTTTTTT. It is translated as CASSEQGQTNTGELFF. The chain is built from TRBV5-1 and TRBJ2-2; the D gene is possibly TRBD1 (5 bases). Germline CDR1 and CDR2: SGHRS and YFSETQ. Trimming shortened V by 4 bases and J by 0 bases, and 13 bases separated the two germline ends. The length of the CDR3 is 16 residues. The full variable domain, with the rest looked up from reference TRBV5-1 and TRBJ2-2, is KAGVTQTPRYLIKTRGQQVTLSCSPISGHRSVSWYQQTPGQGLQFLFEYFSETQRNKGNFPGRFSGRQFSNSRSEMNVSTLELGDSALYLCASSEQGQTNTGELFFGEGSRLTVL.

The chain combines TRBV6-1 with TRBJ1-1; TRBD1 aligns across 12 bases. This CDR3 comprises 15 residues. CDR1 and CDR2 from the germline V gene are MNHNS and SASEGT. Trimming removed 6 bases from V and 4 bases from J; junction bases left unmatched: 6. In nucleotides, the CDR3 is TGTGCCAGCAGCACCGGGACAGGGGGCATCACTGAAGCTTTCTTT. Its translation: CASSTGTGGITEAFF.

V gene TRBV27 combines with J gene TRBJ2-5, with TRBD1 identical over 10 bases. The J segment lost 5 bases and the V segment lost 5 bases, leaving 2 bases of the junction unmatched. Germline loops: CDR1 MNHEY, CDR2 SMNVEV (reference sequence). The CDR3 runs 13 residues. The CDR3 DNA is TGTGCCAGCAGTCAGGACAGGGGGGAGACCCAGTACTTC. The encoded protein is CASSQDRGETQYF.

The chain's CDR3 is CASSFYGVGTYEQYF. The CDR3 nucleotides are TGTGCCAGCAGCTTTTACGGGGTTGGGACCTACGAGCAGTACTTC. The V and J genes are TRBV7-8 and TRBJ2-7, with a weak D call TRBD2 (5 bases). This CDR3 has 15 amino acids. Germline V gene sequence: CDR1 SGHVS, CDR2 FQNEAQ. V gave up 3 bases and J gave up 2 bases, with 14 bases separating them.

The gene calls are TRBV7-8 and TRBJ2-1; 10 bases map to TRBD1. Germline trimming cut 5 bases from V and 5 bases from J; bases unmatched to any gene: 18. The V gene's germline CDR1 is SGHVS and CDR2 FQNEAQ. The CDR3 contains 19 residues. The CDR3 protein is CASSTRDRGILAPHNEQFF. CDR3 in DNA: TGTGCCAGCAGCACTCGGGACAGGGGAATACTAGCGCCTCACAATGAGCAGTTCTTC. Variable domain in full (rest from reference TRBV7-8 and TRBJ2-1): GAGVSQSPRYKVAKRGQDVALRCDPISGHVSLFWYQQALGQGPEFLTYFQNEAQLDKSGLPSDRFFAERPEGSVSTLKIQRTQQEDSAVYLCASSTRDRGILAPHNEQFFGPGTRLTVL.

Here the CDR3 DNA reads TGTGCCAGCCGGGGGGAGCCCTACTACAATGAGCAGTTCTTC. Translating it yields CASRGEPYYNEQFF. J is TRBJ2-1 and V is TRBV27, with 7 bases identical to TRBD2. Germline CDR1 MNHEY, CDR2 SMNVEV (reference sequence). The CDR3 is 14 residues long. J was trimmed by 3 bases and V by 8 bases; bases with no gene match: 7.

The chain recombines TRBV4-3 with TRBJ1-4; no clear D. Germline CDR1 and CDR2: LGHNA and YSLEER. Trimming shortened V by 0 bases and J by 7 bases, and 12 bases separated the two germline ends. The CDR3 consists of 15 residues. The CDR3 DNA reads as TGCGCCAGCAGCCAAGATGCGGGGTTCGGTGAAAAACTGTTTTTT. Amino acids: CASSQDAGFGEKLFF.

This clone was detected once. The chain is built from TRBV20-1 and TRBJ2-4, with D possibly matching TRBD2 (5 bases). The CDR3 extends over 11 amino acids. Per the germline V gene, CDR1 is DFQATT and CDR2 is SNEGSKA (reference sequence). V lost 0 bases to trimming and J lost 16 bases, with 13 bases between them. CDR3 in amino acids: CSARDPDGGYF. CDR3 DNA sequence: TGCAGTGCTAGAGACCCGGACGGAGGATACTTC.

This clone appeared once. The V gene is TRBV5-1, the J gene TRBJ2-1, with TRBD2 matching 7 bases. V shed 3 bases, J shed 0 bases, and the junction held 3 bases outside the gene matches. CDR3 size: 15 residues. Germline V gives CDR1 SGHRS, CDR2 YFSETQ. The CDR3 reads CASSSVAGSYNEQFF. The DNA for the CDR3 is TGCGCCAGCAGCTCGGTAGCGGGCTCCTACAATGAGCAGTTCTTC.

Written as DNA, the CDR3 is TGTGCCAGCAGAGTTGGGGGCATGAACACTGAAGCTTTCTTT. Translating gives CASRVGGMNTEAFF. V usage is TRBV6-5 and J usage is TRBJ1-1; a weak D match, TRBD1 (6 bases). Germline V gene sequence: CDR1 MNHEY, CDR2 SVGAGI. The CDR3 runs to 14 residues. The V end was cut by 6 bases, the J end by 0 bases, with 11 bases between.

The chain uses TRBV28 and TRBJ1-5; 7 positions match TRBD1. V was clipped by 2 bases and J by 10 bases; unmatched bases: 20. CDR3 length equals 18 residues. Germline values: CDR1 MDHEN, CDR2 SYDVKM. CDR3: CASSLNSQGGQGVGPQHF. Here the CDR3 DNA reads TGTGCCAGCAGTTTAAACTCCCAGGGGGGACAAGGCGTGGGACCCCAGCATTTT.

This clone was recorded a few times. The chain recombines TRBV29-1 with TRBJ1-5; TRBD1 matches at 7 bases. V shed 4 bases, J shed 3 bases, and the junction held 6 bases outside the gene matches. The CDR3 sequence is 14 residues long. From germline, CDR1 is SQVTM and CDR2 ANQGSEA. CDR3 region: CSVVTGDPNQPQHF. CDR3 DNA sequence: TGCAGCGTTGTCACAGGGGACCCCAATCAGCCCCAGCATTTT.

V usage is TRBV18 and J usage is TRBJ2-5, with 14 bases that match TRBD2. The V and J ends lost 0 bases and 1 base, in that order; junction bases with no gene match: 16. This CDR3 contains 22 residues. The germline V gene has CDR1 KGHSH and CDR2 LQKENI. The CDR3 DNA sequence: TGTGCCAGCTCACCACCCCGCGGGACTAGCGGGAGAGGTTGGTATGGCCAAGAGACCCAGTACTTC. As protein: CASSPPRGTSGRGWYGQETQYF.

V is TRBV19 and J is TRBJ1-5; D unclear. The CDR3 totals 13 residues. The V gene lost 6 bases and the J gene lost 7 bases, with 13 bases spanning the gap. CDR1 and CDR2 (germline): LNHDA, SQIVND (reference sequence). The chain's CDR3 is CASRPGIVQPQHF. The CDR3 nucleotides are TGTGCCAGTAGGCCGGGTATAGTACAGCCCCAGCATTTT.

The chain uses TRBV5-1 and TRBJ1-1, with D possibly TRBD1 on 6 matching bases. V was trimmed by 1 base and J by 5 bases, leaving 12 bases between them. The CDR3 covers 14 residues. Germline V gene lookup returns CDR1 SGHRS and CDR2 YFSETQ. CDR3: CASSLFRGETEAFF. In nucleotides, the CDR3 is TGCGCCAGCAGCTTGTTCAGGGGTGAAACTGAAGCTTTCTTT.

This chain links TRBV28 with TRBJ1-2; no reliable D call. This CDR3 is built from 13 residues. CDR1 and CDR2 (germline): MDHEN, SYDVKM. V was clipped by 9 bases and J by 2 bases, with 13 bases between them. The chain's CDR3 is CASIGTVNYGYTF. The CDR3 nucleotides are TGTGCCAGTATCGGTACAGTAAACTATGGCTACACCTTC.

This chain links TRBV4-1 with TRBJ2-3; D is perhaps TRBD2 (6 bases). The ends were cut back, 0 bases at V and 0 bases at J, with 10 bases in the middle. Germline values: CDR1 MGHRA, CDR2 YSYEKL. The CDR3 totals 16 residues. In DNA form, the CDR3 reads TGCGCCAGCAGCCAAGATGGTAGCGGTAGCACAGATACGCAGTATTTT. This codes for CASSQDGSGSTDTQYF.

The CDR3 DNA reads as TGTGCCACCAGTATTGACAGAGCCAATCAGCCCCAGCATTTT. Encoded protein: CATSIDRANQPQHF. The chain is built from TRBV15 and TRBJ1-5; D is perhaps TRBD1 (5 bases). The length of the CDR3 is 14 residues. Trimming removed 6 bases from V and 3 bases from J, with 12 bases in between. Germline loops: CDR1 LNHNV, CDR2 YYDKDF (reference sequence).

V and J are TRBV28 and TRBJ2-7, with TRBD2 matching 10 bases. CDR1 and CDR2 (germline): MDHEN, SYDVKM. J gave up 6 bases and V 3 bases, and 5 bases lay outside the gene matches. CDR3 length: 14 residues. CDR3 DNA: TGTGCCAGCAGTTTCGCACTAGCGGGGCGCGAGCAGTACTTC. It encodes CASSFALAGREQYF.

Worth noting for this clone: The sample has other DNA sequences that encode this CDR3 too. This sequence joins TRBV5-1 and TRBJ2-2; the match to TRBD1 covers 10 bases. Germline V gives CDR1 SGHRS, CDR2 YFSETQ. Losses at the gene ends were 0 bases for V and 5 bases for J; bases not matched to a gene: 1. The CDR3 has 15 residues. Here the CDR3 reads CASSLGQGATGELFF. CDR3 DNA: TGCGCCAGCAGCTTGGGACAGGGGGCAACCGGGGAGCTGTTTTTT.

This clone was counted a few times. The V call is TRBV2, the J call TRBJ2-6, with 8 nucleotides matching TRBD1. The CDR3 runs 15 residues. Trimming cost V 6 bases and J 2 bases; bases outside gene matches: 3. Per germline, CDR1 SNHLY and CDR2 FYNNEI. CDR3 loop: CASRQGGAGANVLTF. For the CDR3, the DNA is TGTGCCAGCAGACAGGGGGGTGCTGGGGCCAACGTCCTGACTTTC.

V is TRBV10-3 and J is TRBJ2-2; TRBD1 matches at 7 bases. Germline CDR1 ENHRY, CDR2 SYGVKD. The V gene end was trimmed by 4 bases and the J gene end by 2 bases; junction bases not matched to a gene: 10. This CDR3 comprises 17 residues. The CDR3: CAISARQGIANTGELFF. CDR3 sequence (DNA): TGTGCCATCAGTGCTCGACAGGGAATCGCAAACACCGGGGAGCTGTTTTTT.

The rearrangement links TRBV7-9 to TRBJ2-2; the D gene is possibly TRBD1 (7 bases). The V gene lost 11 bases and the J gene lost 3 bases, with 16 bases spanning the gap. There are 14 residues in the CDR3. Per the germline V gene, CDR1 is SEHNR and CDR2 is FQNEAQ (reference sequence). CDR3 in DNA: TGTGCCTTCCGAGGAGGGGGCGACACCGGGGAGCTGTTTTTT. It is translated as CAFRGGGDTGELFF.